The 24 T cell receptor beta chains listed next were all sequenced from one sample in a study of blood T cell repertoires in COVID-19. Clones were sequenced by immunoSEQ multiplex PCR, and TCRdb holds only the in-frame ones, with some missing. In the table there are 30,000 to 35,000 clones, over 90% of which are singletons. Specimen: peripheral blood. These receptors originate from a human donor in a cohort sampled during active COVID-19.

The V call is TRBV3-1 (or the pseudogene TRBV3-2), the J call TRBJ1-2; D might be TRBD1 (5 bases). With 7 bases removed from V and 2 bases from J, the gap between germline ends came to 23 bases. CDR3 size: 17 residues. CDR1 is LGHDT and CDR2 is YNNKEL in the germline V gene (reference sequence). In DNA form, the CDR3 reads TGTGCCAGCAACCAGGAGGGGAATCGGTCGTCCAACTATGGCTACACCTTC. It codes for CASNQEGNRSSNYGYTF.

The chain recombines TRBV29-1 with TRBJ1-1; D is uncertain. Per the germline V gene, CDR1 is SQVTM and CDR2 is ANQGSEA. This CDR3 comprises 11 residues. Trimming shortened V by 6 bases and J by 3 bases, and 8 bases separated the two germline ends. CDR3 in amino acids: CSVAEDTEAFF. The CDR3 DNA reads as TGCAGCGTCGCCGAGGACACTGAAGCTTTCTTT.

This chain's CDR3 is CASSGGANEQFF. DNA for the CDR3: TGTGCCAGCAGCGGGGGGGCAAATGAGCAGTTCTTC. The chain combines TRBV28 with TRBJ2-1; 8 bases match TRBD2. The trim removed 6 bases at V and 7 bases at J, leaving 2 bases unmatched. CDR1 is MDHEN and CDR2 is SYDVKM in the germline V gene. The CDR3 runs to 12 residues.

By share of the sample, this clone is medium-sized (0.01 to 0.1%). This sequence joins TRBV4-1 and TRBJ1-6, with D uncertain. V was shortened by 1 base and J by 7 bases, with 14 bases between the two germline ends. The germline V gene encodes CDR1 MGHRA and CDR2 YSYEKL. The CDR3 is 16 amino acids. The CDR3 sequence is CASSQGFFSDNSPLHF. The CDR3 DNA follows: TGCGCCAGCAGCCAAGGATTTTTTAGCGACAATTCACCCCTCCACTTT.

This chain links TRBV28 with TRBJ1-1; 8 nucleotides line up with TRBD1. Per the germline V gene, CDR1 is MDHEN and CDR2 is SYDVKM. J lost 6 bases, V lost 5 bases, and 5 bases had no gene match. The CDR3 totals 13 residues. The DNA for the CDR3 is TGTGCCAGCAGTGGAGACAGGGGACCTGAAGCTTTCTTT. Translation: CASSGDRGPEAFF.

The chain has TRBV6-5 and TRBJ1-3, with a possible D match to TRBD1 (5 bases). Trimming shortened V by 2 bases and J by 2 bases, and 10 bases separated the two germline ends. Germline assignment: CDR1 MNHEY and CDR2 SVGAGI. CDR3 length: 15 residues. The CDR3 here is CASSYVGGTGNTIYF. The CDR3 nucleotides are TGTGCCAGCAGTTACGTGGGGGGGACTGGAAACACCATATATTTT.

DNA of the CDR3: TGTGCCAGCAGCCAAGAAAGGACAACAGTCCCAGAAGCTTTCTTT. Amino acids: CASSQERTTVPEAFF. The chain couples TRBV3-1 (or the pseudogene TRBV3-2) to TRBJ1-1; a weak D match, TRBD1 (5 bases). Germline CDR1 LGHDT, CDR2 YNNKEL (reference sequence). The CDR3 runs 15 residues. V gave up 0 bases and J gave up 8 bases, with 16 bases separating them.

The J gene is TRBJ2-7, the V gene TRBV19; tentatively, D is TRBD1 (5 bases). The CDR3 extends over 15 amino acids. V lost 3 bases to trimming and J lost 5 bases, with 17 bases between them. Per germline, CDR1 LNHDA and CDR2 SQIVND (reference sequence). The CDR3: CASSIGPGMGHEQYF. CDR3 in DNA: TGTGCCAGTAGTATTGGTCCAGGGATGGGGCACGAGCAGTACTTC.

The chain is built from TRBV3-1 (or the pseudogene TRBV3-2) and TRBJ2-7; the D gene is possibly TRBD2 (6 bases). Germline V gene lookup returns CDR1 LGHDT and CDR2 YNNKEL (reference sequence). The CDR3 runs 15 residues. Trimming stripped 4 bases from V and 2 bases from J, with 15 bases between. CDR3: CASSPPGLKTYEQYF. CDR3 nucleotide sequence: TGTGCCAGCAGCCCACCGGGACTGAAAACCTACGAGCAGTACTTC.

The CDR3 loop reads CASSLVFSGVDTEAFF. DNA for the CDR3: TGTGCCAGCAGCTTAGTTTTTTCAGGGGTGGACACTGAAGCTTTCTTT. The chain recombines TRBV7-9 with TRBJ1-1; TRBD1 might be the D (6 bases). Deletions cut 1 base from V and 3 bases from J, with 15 bases between. Germline values: CDR1 SEHNR, CDR2 FQNEAQ (reference sequence). This CDR3 has 16 residues.

This chain uses TRBV13 with TRBJ2-7; TRBD1 agrees at 10 bases. V trimming: 6 bases; J trimming: 2 bases; junction bases outside the gene matches: 7. CDR3 length equals 15 residues. The germline CDR1 and CDR2 sequences are PRHDT and FYEKMQ (reference sequence). The CDR3 reads CASSSGQGFTYEQYF. CDR3 bases: TGTGCCAGCAGTTCGGGACAGGGGTTTACCTACGAGCAGTACTTC.

V usage is TRBV11-2 and J usage is TRBJ1-1, with 9 bases lining up with TRBD1. The CDR3 is 15 amino acids. Trimming cost V 1 base and J 1 base; bases outside gene matches: 1. CDR1 is SGHAT, CDR2 FQNNGV, per germline. CDR3: CASSLGQGGNTEAFF. The CDR3 DNA reads TGTGCCAGCAGCTTAGGACAGGGGGGGAACACTGAAGCTTTCTTT.

The chain is built from TRBV7-3 and TRBJ2-1; TRBD2 agrees at 13 bases. Germline V gives CDR1 SGHTA, CDR2 FQGTGA. V lost 3 bases to trimming and J lost 4 bases; unmatched junction nucleotides: 3. This CDR3 is 16 amino acids long. This CDR3 is CASSFLGLAGYNEQFF. The CDR3 nucleotides read TGTGCCAGCAGCTTTTTGGGACTAGCGGGGTACAATGAGCAGTTCTTC.

The rearrangement uses TRBV2 and TRBJ1-6, with TRBD1 matching over 7 bases. The CDR3 covers 16 residues. Germline V gene sequence: CDR1 SNHLY, CDR2 FYNNEI. J lost 0 bases, V lost 6 bases, and 5 bases had no gene match. In nucleotides, the CDR3 is TGTGCCAGCAGCGCCCGGGACAGCTCCTATAATTCACCCCTCCACTTT. Amino acid sequence: CASSARDSSYNSPLHF.

The DNA of the CDR3 is TGTGCCAGCAGTACCCGGGACAGCCTGACCCAGTACTTC. Protein product: CASSTRDSLTQYF. V is TRBV27 and J is TRBJ2-5, with TRBD1 matching over 7 bases. Germline V gene lookup returns CDR1 MNHEY and CDR2 SMNVEV (reference sequence). The CDR3 spans 13 residues. The V and J ends lost 5 bases and 7 bases, in that order; junction bases with no gene match: 7.

CDR3 in amino acids: CASSLEGLYQETQYF. The DNA of the CDR3 is TGCGCCAGCAGCTTGGAGGGGCTATATCAAGAGACCCAGTACTTC. The chain uses TRBV5-1 and TRBJ2-5, with D tentatively TRBD1 (5 bases). This CDR3 comprises 15 residues. V dropped 0 bases and J dropped 2 bases, with 11 bases sitting between them. Germline loops: CDR1 SGHRS, CDR2 YFSETQ.

CDR3 nucleotides: TGTGCCAGCAGCGTAGAGGGGGTGTCAAGGACAGGGGTTGCGGATACGCAGTATTTT. Protein: CASSVEGVSRTGVADTQYF. The V call is TRBV9, the J call TRBJ2-3, with 9 bases that match TRBD1. The CDR3 runs to 19 residues. Trimming removed 0 bases from V and 6 bases from J; junction bases left unmatched: 17. CDR1 is SGDLS and CDR2 is YYNGEE in the germline V gene.

The rearrangement links TRBV19 to TRBJ2-7; 12 nucleotides align to TRBD2. The trim removed 6 bases at V and 7 bases at J, leaving 4 bases unmatched. Germline CDR1 is LNHDA and CDR2 is SQIVND (reference sequence). The CDR3 is 13 amino acids. In DNA, the CDR3 is TGTGCCAGTAGCCTACTAGCGGGAGGTGAGCAGTACTTC. Translating gives CASSLLAGGEQYF.

The chain links TRBV2 to TRBJ1-2; D is undetermined. Trimming removed 1 base at V and 8 bases at J, with 8 bases between. The CDR3 extends over 12 amino acids. Germline V gene sequence: CDR1 SNHLY, CDR2 FYNNEI. The CDR3 sequence is CASSEEKSGYTF. The CDR3 DNA follows: TGTGCCAGCAGTGAAGAGAAGAGCGGCTACACCTTC.

This clone was seen just once. This chain joins TRBV2 and TRBJ2-4; D gene uncertain. The germline V gene has CDR1 SNHLY and CDR2 FYNNEI. V was trimmed by 3 bases and J by 0 bases, leaving 12 bases between them. CDR3 length: 16 amino acids. In DNA, the CDR3 is TGTGCCAGCAGTGATGTTCACTCAATAGCCAAAAACATTCAGTACTTC. This codes for CASSDVHSIAKNIQYF.

The V gene is TRBV4-1, the J gene TRBJ2-5, with 8 positions matching TRBD2. J gave up 4 bases and V 3 bases, and 7 bases lay outside the gene matches. The CDR3 covers 15 residues. Germline CDR1 MGHRA, CDR2 YSYEKL. CDR3 loop: CASSHLSGMGETQYF. CDR3 in DNA: TGCGCCAGCAGCCACCTTAGCGGGATGGGAGAGACCCAGTACTTC.

This clone was detected only a few times. The chain uses TRBV10-3 and TRBJ2-2; D is undetermined. Germline CDR1 is ENHRY and CDR2 is SYGVKD. This CDR3 region has 12 residues. Trimming cost V 7 bases and J 5 bases, with 8 bases left between them. The DNA for the CDR3 is TGTGCCATCACCAGCGCTACCGGGGAGCTGTTTTTT. Translated, it gives CAITSATGELFF.

This chain joins TRBV27 and TRBJ2-1, with D perhaps TRBD1 (5 bases). Germline CDR1 and CDR2: MNHEY and SMNVEV (reference sequence). The CDR3 contains 14 residues. Trimming pared 6 bases from V and 8 bases from J, leaving 17 bases between. CDR3: CASRAPPGRDEQFF. DNA for the CDR3: TGTGCCAGCAGGGCCCCGCCGGGCAGGGATGAGCAGTTCTTC.

CDR3 sequence: CASSDQRRSTDTQYF. CDR3 nucleotides: TGCGCCAGCAGTGACCAACGGAGGAGCACAGATACGCAGTATTTT. V gene TRBV10-1 combines with J gene TRBJ2-3; D might be TRBD2 (5 bases). V was cut by 3 bases and J by 0 bases, with 10 bases left in between. This CDR3 has 15 amino acids. CDR1 is WNHNN and CDR2 is SYGVQD in the germline V gene (reference sequence).